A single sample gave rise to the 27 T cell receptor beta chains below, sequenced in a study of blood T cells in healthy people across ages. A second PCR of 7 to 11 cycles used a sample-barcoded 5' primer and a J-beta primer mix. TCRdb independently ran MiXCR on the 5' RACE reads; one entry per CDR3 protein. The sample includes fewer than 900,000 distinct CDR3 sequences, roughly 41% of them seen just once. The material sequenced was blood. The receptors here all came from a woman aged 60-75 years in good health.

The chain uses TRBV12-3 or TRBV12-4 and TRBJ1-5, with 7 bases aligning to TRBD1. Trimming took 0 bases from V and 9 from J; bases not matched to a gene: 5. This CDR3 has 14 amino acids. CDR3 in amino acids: CASSLAGGGRPQHF. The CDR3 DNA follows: TGTGCCAGCAGTTTAGCAGGGGGCGGTCGGCCCCAGCATTTT.

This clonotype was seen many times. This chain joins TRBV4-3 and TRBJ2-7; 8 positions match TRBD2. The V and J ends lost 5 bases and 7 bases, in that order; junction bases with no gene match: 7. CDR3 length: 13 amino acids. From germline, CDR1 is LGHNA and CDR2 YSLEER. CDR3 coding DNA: TGCGCCAGCAGCACCTTAGCGGGAACGGAGCAGTACTTC. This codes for CASSTLAGTEQYF.

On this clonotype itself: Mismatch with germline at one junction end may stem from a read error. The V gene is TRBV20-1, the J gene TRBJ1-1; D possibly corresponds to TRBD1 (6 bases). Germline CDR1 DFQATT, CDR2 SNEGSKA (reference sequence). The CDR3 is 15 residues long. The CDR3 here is CSTRVAGARGTEAFF. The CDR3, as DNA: TGCAGTACTAGAGTGGCAGGGGCCCGCGGGACTGAAGCTTTCTTT.

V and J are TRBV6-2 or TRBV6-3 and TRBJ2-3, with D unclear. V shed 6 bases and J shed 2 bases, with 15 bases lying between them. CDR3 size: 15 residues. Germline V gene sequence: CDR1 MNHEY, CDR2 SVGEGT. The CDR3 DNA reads TGTGCCAGCAGCCCCGGGCCGGAACTCACAGATACGCAGTATTTT. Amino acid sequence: CASSPGPELTDTQYF.

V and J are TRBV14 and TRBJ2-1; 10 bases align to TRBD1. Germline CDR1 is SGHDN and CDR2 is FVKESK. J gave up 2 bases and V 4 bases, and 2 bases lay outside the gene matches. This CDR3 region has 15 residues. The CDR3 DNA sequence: TGTGCCAGCAGCCGGGGGACAGGGGCCTACAATGAGCAGTTCTTC. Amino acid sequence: CASSRGTGAYNEQFF.

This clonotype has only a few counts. The CDR3 spells CASSVGSGPPAEQFF. CDR3 DNA: TGTGCCAGCAGCGTGGGCAGCGGGCCGCCCGCGGAGCAGTTCTTC. V is TRBV9 and J is TRBJ2-1, with D possibly matching TRBD2 (6 bases). This CDR3 has 15 residues. V was pared by 2 bases and J by 10 bases, with 19 bases between. The germline V gene encodes CDR1 SGDLS and CDR2 YYNGEE. Filled out from reference TRBV9 and TRBJ2-1, the complete variable domain reads DSGVTQTPKHLITATGQRVTLRCSPRSGDLSVYWYQQSLDQGLQFLIQYYNGEERAKGNILERFSAQQFPDLHSELNLSSLELGDSALYFCASSVGSGPPAEQFFGPGTRLTVL.

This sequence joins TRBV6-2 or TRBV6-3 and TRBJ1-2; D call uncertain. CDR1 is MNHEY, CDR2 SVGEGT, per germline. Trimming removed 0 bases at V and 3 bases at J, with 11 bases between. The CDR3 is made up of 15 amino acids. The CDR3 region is CASSYSGRLHYGYTF. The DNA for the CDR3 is TGTGCCAGCAGTTACTCCGGACGGCTACACTATGGCTACACCTTC.

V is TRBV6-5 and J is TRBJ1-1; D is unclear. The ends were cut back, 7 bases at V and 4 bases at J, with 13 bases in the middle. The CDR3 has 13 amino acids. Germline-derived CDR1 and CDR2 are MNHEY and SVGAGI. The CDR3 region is CASNKGSTTEAFF. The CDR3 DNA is TGTGCCAGCAACAAAGGGAGTACCACTGAAGCTTTCTTT.

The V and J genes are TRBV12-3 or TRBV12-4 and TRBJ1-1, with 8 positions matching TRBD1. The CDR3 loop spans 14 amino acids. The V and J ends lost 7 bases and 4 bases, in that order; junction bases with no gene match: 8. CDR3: CASTGQGAITEAFF. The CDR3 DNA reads TGTGCCAGCACAGGGCAGGGGGCAATCACTGAAGCTTTCTTT.

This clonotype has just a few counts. CDR3: CSAVDRVLNSPHF. CDR3 nucleotides: TGCAGTGCTGTGGACAGGGTACTCAATTCTCCGCATTTT. V gene TRBV20-1 combines with J gene TRBJ1-5; 8 nucleotides align to TRBD1. Per the germline V gene, CDR1 is DFQATT and CDR2 is SNEGSKA (reference sequence). The CDR3 is 13 residues long. V trimming: 5 bases; J trimming: 15 bases; junction bases outside the gene matches: 15.

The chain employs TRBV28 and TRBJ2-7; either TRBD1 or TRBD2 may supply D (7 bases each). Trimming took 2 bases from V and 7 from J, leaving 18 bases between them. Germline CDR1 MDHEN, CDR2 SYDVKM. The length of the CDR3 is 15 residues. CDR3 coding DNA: TGTGCCAGCAGTTTAGGGGCCCAGGGGGGGGAGGAGCAGTACTTC. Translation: CASSLGAQGGEEQYF.

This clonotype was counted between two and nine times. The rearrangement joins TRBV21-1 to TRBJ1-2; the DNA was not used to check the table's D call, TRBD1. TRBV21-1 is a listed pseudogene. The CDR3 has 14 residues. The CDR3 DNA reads TGTGCCAGCAGCAAAGAGGAGGGGGCCTATGGCTACACCTTC. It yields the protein CASSKEEGAYGYTF.

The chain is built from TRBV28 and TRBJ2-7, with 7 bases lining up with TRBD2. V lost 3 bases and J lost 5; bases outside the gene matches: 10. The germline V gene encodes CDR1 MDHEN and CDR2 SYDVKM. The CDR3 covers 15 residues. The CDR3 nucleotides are TGTGCCAGCAGTTTGTCGACTAGCCACGGGGACGAGCAGTACTTC. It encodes CASSLSTSHGDEQYF.

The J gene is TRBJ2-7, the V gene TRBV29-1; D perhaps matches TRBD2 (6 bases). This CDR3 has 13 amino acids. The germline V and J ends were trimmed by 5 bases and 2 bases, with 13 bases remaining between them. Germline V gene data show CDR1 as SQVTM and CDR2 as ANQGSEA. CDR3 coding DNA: TGCAGCGTTTTGGAGGGGTCGACCTACGAGCAGTACTTC. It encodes CSVLEGSTYEQYF.

CDR3 region: CASTQEGMNTEAFF. CDR3 in DNA: TGTGCCAGCACCCAGGAGGGAATGAACACTGAAGCTTTCTTT. The rearrangement links TRBV18 to TRBJ1-1; D gene ambiguous. The V end lost 8 bases, the J end lost 0 bases, and 13 bases lay between the germline ends. The CDR3 is 14 residues long. CDR1 KGHSH and CDR2 LQKENI come from the germline V gene. The variable domain in full, completed from reference TRBV18 and TRBJ1-1, reads NAGVMQNPRHLVRRRGQEARLRCSPMKGHSHVYWYRQLPEEGLKFMVYLQKENIIDESGMPKERFSAEFPKEGPSILRIQQVVRGDSAAYFCASTQEGMNTEAFFGQGTRLTVV.

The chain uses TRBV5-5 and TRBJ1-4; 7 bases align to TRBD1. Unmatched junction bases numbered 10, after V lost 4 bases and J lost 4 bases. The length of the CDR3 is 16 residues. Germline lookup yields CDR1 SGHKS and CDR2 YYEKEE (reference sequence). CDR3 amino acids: CASSPTFGTVNEKLFF. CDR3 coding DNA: TGTGCCAGCAGCCCAACTTTCGGGACAGTTAATGAAAAACTGTTTTTT.

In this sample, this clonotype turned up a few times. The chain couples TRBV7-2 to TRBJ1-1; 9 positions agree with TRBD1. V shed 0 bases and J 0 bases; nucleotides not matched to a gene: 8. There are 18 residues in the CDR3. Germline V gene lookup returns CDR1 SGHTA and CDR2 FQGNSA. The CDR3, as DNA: TGTGCCAGCAGCTTAGCTCCGGACAGGGGCTACATGAACACTGAAGCTTTCTTT. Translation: CASSLAPDRGYMNTEAFF.

CDR3 in amino acids: CASSLAPGAKETQYF. CDR3 in DNA: TGCGCCAGCAGCTTGGCCCCTGGGGCAAAAGAGACCCAGTACTTC. The V and J genes are TRBV5-1 and TRBJ2-5; a weak D match, TRBD1 (5 bases). Germline V lookup: CDR1 SGHRS, CDR2 YFSETQ. CDR3 length: 15 amino acids. V gave up 0 bases and J gave up 3 bases, with 12 bases separating them.

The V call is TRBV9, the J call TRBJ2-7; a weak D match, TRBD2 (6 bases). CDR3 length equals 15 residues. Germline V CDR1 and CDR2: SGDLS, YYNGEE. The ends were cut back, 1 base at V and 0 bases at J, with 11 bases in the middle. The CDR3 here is CASSVLADHSYEQYF. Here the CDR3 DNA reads TGTGCCAGCAGCGTATTAGCGGACCACTCCTACGAGCAGTACTTC.

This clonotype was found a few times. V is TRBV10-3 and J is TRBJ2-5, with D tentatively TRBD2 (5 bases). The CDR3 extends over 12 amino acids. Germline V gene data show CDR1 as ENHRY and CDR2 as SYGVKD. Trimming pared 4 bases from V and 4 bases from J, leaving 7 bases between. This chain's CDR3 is CAISAGRETQYF. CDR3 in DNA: TGTGCCATCAGTGCGGGAAGAGAGACCCAGTACTTC.

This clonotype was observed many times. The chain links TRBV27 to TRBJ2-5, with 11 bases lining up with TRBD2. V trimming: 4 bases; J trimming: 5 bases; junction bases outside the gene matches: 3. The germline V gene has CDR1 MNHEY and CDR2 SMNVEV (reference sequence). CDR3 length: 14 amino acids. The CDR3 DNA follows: TGTGCCAGCAGTTCACTAGCGGGAGAGGAGACCCAGTACTTC. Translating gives CASSSLAGEETQYF.

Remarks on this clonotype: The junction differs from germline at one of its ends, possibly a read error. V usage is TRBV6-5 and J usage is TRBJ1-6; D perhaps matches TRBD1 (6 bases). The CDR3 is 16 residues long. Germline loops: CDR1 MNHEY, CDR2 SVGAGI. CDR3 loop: CASRTTRGLDNSPPHF. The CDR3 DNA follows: TGTGCCAGCAGGACAACCAGGGGTCTCGATAATTCACCCCCCCACTTT.

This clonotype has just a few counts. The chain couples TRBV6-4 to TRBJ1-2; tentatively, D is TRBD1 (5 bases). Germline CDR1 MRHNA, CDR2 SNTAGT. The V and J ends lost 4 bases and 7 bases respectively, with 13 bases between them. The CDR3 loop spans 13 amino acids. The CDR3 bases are TGTGCCAGCAGTGCCTCAGGGAATACTGGCTACACCTTC. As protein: CASSASGNTGYTF.

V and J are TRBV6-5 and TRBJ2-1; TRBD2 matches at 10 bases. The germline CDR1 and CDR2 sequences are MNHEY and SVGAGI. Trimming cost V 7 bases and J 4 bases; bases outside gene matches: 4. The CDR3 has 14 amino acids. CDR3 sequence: CASKTGLAYNEQFF. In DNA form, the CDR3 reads TGTGCCAGCAAAACGGGACTAGCGTACAATGAGCAGTTCTTC.

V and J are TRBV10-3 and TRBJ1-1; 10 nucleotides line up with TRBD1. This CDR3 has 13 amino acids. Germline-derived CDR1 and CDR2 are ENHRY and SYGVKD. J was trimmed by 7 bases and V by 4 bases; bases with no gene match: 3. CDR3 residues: CAISAGQGSEAFF. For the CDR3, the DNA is TGTGCCATCAGTGCGGGACAGGGGAGTGAAGCTTTCTTT.

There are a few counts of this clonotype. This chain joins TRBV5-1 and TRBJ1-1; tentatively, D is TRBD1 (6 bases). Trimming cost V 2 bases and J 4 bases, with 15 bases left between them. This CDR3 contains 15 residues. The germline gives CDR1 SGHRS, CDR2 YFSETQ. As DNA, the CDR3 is TGCGCCAGCAGCTTAACAGGGAACGGGGCCACTGAAGCTTTCTTT. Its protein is CASSLTGNGATEAFF.

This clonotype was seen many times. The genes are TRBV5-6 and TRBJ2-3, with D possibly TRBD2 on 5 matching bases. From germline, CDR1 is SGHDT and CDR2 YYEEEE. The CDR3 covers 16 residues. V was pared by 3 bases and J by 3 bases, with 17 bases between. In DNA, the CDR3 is TGTGCCAGCAGCTCATATATTGGCGGGCTTACAGATACGCAGTATTTT. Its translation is CASSSYIGGLTDTQYF. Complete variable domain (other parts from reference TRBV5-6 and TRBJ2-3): DAGVTQSPTHLIKTRGQQVTLRCSPKSGHDTVSWYQQALGQGPQFIFQYYEEEERQRGNFPDRFSGHQFPNYSSELNVNALLLGDSALYLCASSSYIGGLTDTQYFGPGTRLTVL.